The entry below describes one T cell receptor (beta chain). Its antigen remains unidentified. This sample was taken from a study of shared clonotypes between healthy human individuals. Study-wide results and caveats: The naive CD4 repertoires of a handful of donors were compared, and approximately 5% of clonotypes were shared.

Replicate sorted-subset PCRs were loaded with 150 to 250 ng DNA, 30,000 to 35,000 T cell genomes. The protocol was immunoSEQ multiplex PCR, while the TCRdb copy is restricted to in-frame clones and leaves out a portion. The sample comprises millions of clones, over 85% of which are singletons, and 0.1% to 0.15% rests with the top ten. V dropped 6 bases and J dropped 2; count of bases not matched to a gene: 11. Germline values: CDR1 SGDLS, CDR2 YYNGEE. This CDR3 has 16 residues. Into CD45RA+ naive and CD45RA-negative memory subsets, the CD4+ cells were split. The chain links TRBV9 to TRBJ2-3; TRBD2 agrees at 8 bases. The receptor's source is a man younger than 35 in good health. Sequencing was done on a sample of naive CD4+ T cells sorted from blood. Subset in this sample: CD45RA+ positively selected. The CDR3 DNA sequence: TGTGCCAGCACCAGAACTAGCGGAACTTCCACAGATACGCAGTATTTT. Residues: CASTRTSGTSTDTQYF.